A single sample gave rise to the 5 T cell receptor beta chains below, sequenced in a study of CD8+ T cells in alopecia areata. Sequencing relied on a cDNA template that was reverse transcribed from extracted RNA. Assay used: immunoSEQ multiplex PCR; TCRdb lists only in-frame clones, some missing. The data contain 150,000 or so clones, around 71% of them seen just once; the ten biggest clones take up roughly 10%. This sample comprised CD8+ T cells sorted from blood, obtained at week 0. The receptor source for this set is a human donor with alopecia areata.

As regards this clone: A junction boundary mismatches the germline segment, possibly from a read error. This chain connects TRBV29-1 to TRBJ1-2; 8 nucleotides align to TRBD1. Germline loops: CDR1 SQVTM, CDR2 ANQGSEA. The CDR3 extends over 11 amino acids. In DNA, the CDR3 is TGCAGCGCGCCCGACAGGGGCGCCGGTATCTTC. Its protein is CSAPDRGAGIF.

The chain has TRBV4-1 and TRBJ1-1; D unclear. Germline CDR1 MGHRA, CDR2 YSYEKL. This CDR3 contains 13 residues. V lost 1 base, J lost 5 bases, and 8 bases lay in between. The CDR3 protein is CASSQGPGTEAFF. The CDR3 nucleotides read TGCGCCAGCAGCCAAGGGCCTGGAACTGAAGCTTTCTTT.

This clone has more than one count but fewer than ten. The rearrangement joins TRBV7-9 to TRBJ2-2; TRBD1 is a possible D gene (5 bases). V lost 1 base to trimming and J lost 9 bases, with 6 bases between them. The CDR3 length is 12 residues. CDR1 is SEHNR, CDR2 FQNEAQ, per germline (reference sequence). The CDR3 DNA reads as TGTGCCAGCAGCTTAGGGGGCCGGGAGCTGTTTTTT. It yields the protein CASSLGGRELFF. The whole variable domain, filled in from reference TRBV7-9 and TRBJ2-2, reads DTGVSQNPRHKITKRGQNVTFRCDPISEHNRLYWYRQTLGQGPEFLTYFQNEAQLEKSRLLSDRFSAERPKGSFSTLEIQRTEQGDSAMYLCASSLGGRELFFGEGSRLTVL.

This clone has only a few counts. This chain connects TRBV4-1 to TRBJ2-4; 10 bases align to TRBD2. Germline CDR1 MGHRA, CDR2 YSYEKL. After removal of 3 bases from V and 2 bases from J, the junction contained 7 bases not matched to a gene. The CDR3 has 17 amino acids. This CDR3 is CASSHPSGGGTKNIQYF. DNA of the CDR3: TGCGCCAGCAGCCACCCTAGCGGGGGCGGGACCAAAAACATTCAGTACTTC.

The V call is TRBV27, the J call TRBJ1-1; no clear D. The V gene's germline CDR1 is MNHEY and CDR2 SMNVEV (reference sequence). The V end was cut by 0 bases, the J end by 0 bases, with 8 bases between. CDR3 length equals 15 residues. The CDR3 protein is CASSLSSNLNTEAFF. The CDR3 DNA reads as TGTGCCAGCAGTTTATCGTCAAATTTGAACACTGAAGCTTTCTTT.